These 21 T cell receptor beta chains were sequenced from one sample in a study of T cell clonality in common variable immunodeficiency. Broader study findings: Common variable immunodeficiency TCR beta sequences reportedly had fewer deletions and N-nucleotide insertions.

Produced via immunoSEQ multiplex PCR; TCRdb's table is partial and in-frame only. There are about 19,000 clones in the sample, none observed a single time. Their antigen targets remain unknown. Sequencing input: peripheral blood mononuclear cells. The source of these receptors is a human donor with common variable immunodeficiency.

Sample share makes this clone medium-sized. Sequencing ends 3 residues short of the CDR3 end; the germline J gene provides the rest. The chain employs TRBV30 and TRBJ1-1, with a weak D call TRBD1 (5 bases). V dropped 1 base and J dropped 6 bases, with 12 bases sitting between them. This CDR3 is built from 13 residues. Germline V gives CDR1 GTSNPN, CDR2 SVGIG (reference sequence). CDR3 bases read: TGTGCCTGGAGTGCTTCCAGGGCATCTGAA. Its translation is CAWSASRASE. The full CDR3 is CAWSASRASEAFF.

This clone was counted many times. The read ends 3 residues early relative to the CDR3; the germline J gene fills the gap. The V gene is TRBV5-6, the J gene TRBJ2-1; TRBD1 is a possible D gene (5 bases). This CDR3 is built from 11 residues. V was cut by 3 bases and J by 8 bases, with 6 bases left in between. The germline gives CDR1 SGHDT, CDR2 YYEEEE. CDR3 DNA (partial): TGTGCCAGCAGCTCAGGGTATGAG. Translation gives CASSSGYE. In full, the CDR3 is CASSSGYEQFF.

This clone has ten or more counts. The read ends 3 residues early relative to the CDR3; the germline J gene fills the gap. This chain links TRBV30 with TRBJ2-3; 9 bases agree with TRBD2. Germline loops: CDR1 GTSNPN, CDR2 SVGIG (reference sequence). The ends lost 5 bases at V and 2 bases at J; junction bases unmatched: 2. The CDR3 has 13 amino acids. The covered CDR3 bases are TGTGCCTGGGCGGGAGGGTACACAGATACG. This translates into CAWAGGYTDT. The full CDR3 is CAWAGGYTDTQYF.

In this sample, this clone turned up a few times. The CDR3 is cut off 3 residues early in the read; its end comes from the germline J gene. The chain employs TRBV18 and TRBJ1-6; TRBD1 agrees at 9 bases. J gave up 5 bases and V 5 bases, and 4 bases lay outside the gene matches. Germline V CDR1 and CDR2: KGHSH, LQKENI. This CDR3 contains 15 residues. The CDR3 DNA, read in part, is TGTGCCAGCTCAGCCGGGACAGGGAATAATTCACCC. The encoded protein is CASSAGTGNNSP. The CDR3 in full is CASSAGTGNNSPLHF.

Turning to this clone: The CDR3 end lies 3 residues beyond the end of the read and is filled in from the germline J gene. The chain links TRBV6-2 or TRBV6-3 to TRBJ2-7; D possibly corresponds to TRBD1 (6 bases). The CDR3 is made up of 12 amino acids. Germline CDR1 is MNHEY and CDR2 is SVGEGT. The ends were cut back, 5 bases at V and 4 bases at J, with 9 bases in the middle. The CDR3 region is CASSPRGYEQYF. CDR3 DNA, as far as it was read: TGTGCCAGCAGTCCAAGGGGGTACGAG.

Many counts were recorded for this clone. The CDR3 sequence is CSGDRGETQYF. CDR3 DNA (partial): TGCAGCGGGGACAGGGGTGAGACC. The chain carries TRBV29-1 and TRBJ2-5; 10 bases agree with TRBD1. The read halts 3 residues ahead of the CDR3 end, with the missing end drawn from the germline J gene. The V gene's germline CDR1 is SQVTM and CDR2 ANQGSEA. The CDR3 has 11 residues. The V gene end was trimmed by 7 bases and the J gene end by 5 bases; junction bases not matched to a gene: 1.

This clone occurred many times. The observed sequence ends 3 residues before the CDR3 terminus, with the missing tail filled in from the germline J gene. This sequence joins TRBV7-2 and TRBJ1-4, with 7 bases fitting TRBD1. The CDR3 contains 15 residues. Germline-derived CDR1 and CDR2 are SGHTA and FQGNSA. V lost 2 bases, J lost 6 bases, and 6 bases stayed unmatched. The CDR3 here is CASSLPTGADEKLFF. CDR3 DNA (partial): TGTGCCAGCAGCTTACCCACAGGGGCAGATGAAAAA.

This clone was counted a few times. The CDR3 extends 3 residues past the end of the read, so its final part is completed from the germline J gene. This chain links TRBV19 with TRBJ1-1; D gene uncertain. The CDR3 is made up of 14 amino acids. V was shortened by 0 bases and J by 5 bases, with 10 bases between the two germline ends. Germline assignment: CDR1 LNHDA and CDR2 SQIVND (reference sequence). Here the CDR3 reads CASSIDKTGTEAFF. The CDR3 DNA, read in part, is TGTGCCAGTAGTATAGATAAGACGGGGACTGAA.

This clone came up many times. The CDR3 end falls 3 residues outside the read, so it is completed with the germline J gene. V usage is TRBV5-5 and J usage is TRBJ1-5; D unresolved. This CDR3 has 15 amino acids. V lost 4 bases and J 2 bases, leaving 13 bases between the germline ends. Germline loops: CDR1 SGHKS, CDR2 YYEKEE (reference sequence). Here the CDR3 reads CASSIGFFGNQPQHF. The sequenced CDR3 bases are TGTGCCAGCAGCATAGGGTTTTTCGGCAATCAGCCC.

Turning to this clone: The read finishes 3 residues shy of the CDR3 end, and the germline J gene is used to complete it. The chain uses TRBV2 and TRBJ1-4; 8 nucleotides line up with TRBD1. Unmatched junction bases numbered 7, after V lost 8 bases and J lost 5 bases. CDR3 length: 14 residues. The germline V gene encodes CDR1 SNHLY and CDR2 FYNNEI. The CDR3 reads CASGRGQANEKLFF. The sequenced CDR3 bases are TGTGCCAGCGGGAGGGGACAGGCAAATGAAAAA.

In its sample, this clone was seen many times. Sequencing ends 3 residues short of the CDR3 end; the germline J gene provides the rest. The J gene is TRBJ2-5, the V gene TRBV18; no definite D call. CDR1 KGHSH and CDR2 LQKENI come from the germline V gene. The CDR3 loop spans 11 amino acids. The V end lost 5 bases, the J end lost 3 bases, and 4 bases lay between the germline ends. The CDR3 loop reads CASSKEETQYF. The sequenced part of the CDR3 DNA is TGTGCCAGCTCAAAGGAAGAGACC.

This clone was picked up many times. CDR3 DNA (partial): TGTGCCAGCAGTGAAGGGACAGGGTACCCAGAGACC. Its protein product is CASSEGTGYPET. The entire CDR3 reads CASSEGTGYPETQYF. The chain combines TRBV2 with TRBJ2-5; 8 nucleotides agree with TRBD1. The read terminates 3 residues before the CDR3 end, so the remaining end is supplied by the germline J gene. The length of the CDR3 is 15 residues. In germline, CDR1 is SNHLY, CDR2 FYNNEI. Losses at the gene ends were 1 base for V and 4 bases for J; bases not matched to a gene: 5.

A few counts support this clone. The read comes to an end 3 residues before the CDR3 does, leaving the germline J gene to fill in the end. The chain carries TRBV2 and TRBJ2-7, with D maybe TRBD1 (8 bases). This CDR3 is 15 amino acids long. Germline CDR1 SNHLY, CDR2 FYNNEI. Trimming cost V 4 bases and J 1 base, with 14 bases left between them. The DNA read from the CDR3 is TGTGCCAGCAGTGTTGTACAGGGGGGGTCCTACGAG. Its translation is CASSVVQGGSYE. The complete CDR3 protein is CASSVVQGGSYEQYF.

CDR3 residues: CASSWYRGSGGYTF. Partial CDR3 DNA: TGTGCCAGCAGCTGGTACAGGGGGTCCGGTGGC. This chain connects TRBV7-9 to TRBJ1-2; 8 positions agree with TRBD1. The missing CDR3 end, 3 residues past where the read stops, is filled in from the germline J gene. Per the germline V gene, CDR1 is SEHNR and CDR2 is FQNEAQ (reference sequence). CDR3 length equals 14 residues. Trimming removed 4 bases from V and 7 bases from J; junction bases left unmatched: 8. Full variable domain (missing parts from reference TRBV7-9 and TRBJ1-2): DTGVSQNPRHKITKRGQNVTFRCDPISEHNRLYWYRQTLGQGPEFLTYFQNEAQLEKSRLLSDRFSAERPKGSFSTLEIQRTEQGDSAMYLCASSWYRGSGGYTFGSGTRLTVV.

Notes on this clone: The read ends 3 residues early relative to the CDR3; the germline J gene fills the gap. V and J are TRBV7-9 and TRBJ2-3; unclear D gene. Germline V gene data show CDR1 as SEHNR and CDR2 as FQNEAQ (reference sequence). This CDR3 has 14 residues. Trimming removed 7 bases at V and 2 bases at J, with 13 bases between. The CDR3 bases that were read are TGTGCCAGCACCCTTCTCTCCTCCACAGATACG. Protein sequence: CASTLLSSTDT. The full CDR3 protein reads CASTLLSSTDTQYF.

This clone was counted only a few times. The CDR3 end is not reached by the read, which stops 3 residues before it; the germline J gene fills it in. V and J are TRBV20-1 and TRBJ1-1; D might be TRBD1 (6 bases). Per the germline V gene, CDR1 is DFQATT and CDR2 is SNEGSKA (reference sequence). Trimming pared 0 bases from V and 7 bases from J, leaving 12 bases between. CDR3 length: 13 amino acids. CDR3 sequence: CSAREGGRGEAFF. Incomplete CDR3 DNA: TGCAGTGCTAGAGAGGGGGGGCGGGGTGAA.

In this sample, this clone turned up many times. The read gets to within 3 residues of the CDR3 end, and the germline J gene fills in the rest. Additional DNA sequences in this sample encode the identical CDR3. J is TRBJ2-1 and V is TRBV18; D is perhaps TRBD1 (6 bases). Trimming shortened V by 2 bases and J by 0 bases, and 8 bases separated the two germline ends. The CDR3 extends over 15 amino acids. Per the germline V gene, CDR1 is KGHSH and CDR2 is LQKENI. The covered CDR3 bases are TGTGCCAGCTCACCAGGGGGCAGCTCCTACAATGAG. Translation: CASSPGGSSYNE. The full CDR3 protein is CASSPGGSSYNEQFF.

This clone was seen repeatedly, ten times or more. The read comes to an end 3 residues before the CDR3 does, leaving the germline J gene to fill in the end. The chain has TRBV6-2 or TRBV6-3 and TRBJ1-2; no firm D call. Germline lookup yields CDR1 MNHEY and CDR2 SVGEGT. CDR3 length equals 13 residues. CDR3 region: CASSPDLTGGYTF. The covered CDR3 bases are TGTGCCAGCAGCCCGGACCTAACGGGGGGC.

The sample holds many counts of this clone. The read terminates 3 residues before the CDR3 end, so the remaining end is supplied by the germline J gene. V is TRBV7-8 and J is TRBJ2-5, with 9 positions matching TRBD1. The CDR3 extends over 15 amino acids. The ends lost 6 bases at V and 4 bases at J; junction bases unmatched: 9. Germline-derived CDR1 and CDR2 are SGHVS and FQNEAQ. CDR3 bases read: TGTGCCAGCAGGACAGGGGGAATATTAGGAGAGACC. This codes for CASRTGGILGET. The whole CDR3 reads CASRTGGILGETQYF.

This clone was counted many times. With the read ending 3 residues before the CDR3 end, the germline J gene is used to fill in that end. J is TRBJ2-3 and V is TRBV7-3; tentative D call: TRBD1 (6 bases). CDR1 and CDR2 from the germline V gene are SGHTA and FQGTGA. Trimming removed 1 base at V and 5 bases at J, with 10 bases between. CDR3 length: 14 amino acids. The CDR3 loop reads CASSLRTRGDTQYF. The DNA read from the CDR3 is TGTGCCAGCAGCTTAAGAACCAGGGGAGATACG.

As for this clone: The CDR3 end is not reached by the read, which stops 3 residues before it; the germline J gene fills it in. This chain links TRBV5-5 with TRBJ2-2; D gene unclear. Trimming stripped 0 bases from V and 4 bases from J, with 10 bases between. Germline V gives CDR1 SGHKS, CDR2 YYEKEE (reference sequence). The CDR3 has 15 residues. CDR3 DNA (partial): TGTGCCAGCAGCTTGGAAGGGTACGGCACCGGGGAG. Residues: CASSLEGYGTGE. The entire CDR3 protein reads CASSLEGYGTGELFF.